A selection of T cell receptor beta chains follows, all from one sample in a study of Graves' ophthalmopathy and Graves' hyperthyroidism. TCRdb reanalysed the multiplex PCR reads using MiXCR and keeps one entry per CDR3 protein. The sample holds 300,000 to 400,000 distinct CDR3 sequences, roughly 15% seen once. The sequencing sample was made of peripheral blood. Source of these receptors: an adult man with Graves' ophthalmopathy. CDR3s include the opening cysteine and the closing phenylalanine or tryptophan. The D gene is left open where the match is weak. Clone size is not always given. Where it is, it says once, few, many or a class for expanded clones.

CDR3aa: CASSQDLRRTGEAFF
CDR3nt: TGTGCCAGCAGCCAAGATCTAAGGAGGACCGGTGAAGCTTTCTTT
d_gene: .
abundance: many
j_gene: TRBJ1-1
v_gene: TRBV4-2

CDR3aa: CASSYIREALEETQYF
CDR3nt: TGTGCCAGCAGTTATATTCGGGAGGCCTTGGAAGAGACCCAGTACTTC
d_gene: TRBD2
abundance: .
j_gene: TRBJ2-5
v_gene: TRBV6-5

CDR3aa: CASSLPGSGNTIYF
CDR3nt: TGTGCCAGCAGCTTACCAGGGTCGGGGAACACCATATATTTT
d_gene: .
abundance: .
j_gene: TRBJ1-3
v_gene: TRBV7-2

CDR3aa: CASSSTGVHSPLHF
CDR3nt: TGTGCCAGCAGCTCAACAGGGGTACATTCACCCCTCCACTTT
d_gene: TRBD1
abundance: many
j_gene: TRBJ1-6
v_gene: TRBV7-8

CDR3aa: CASSLDRAYEQYF
CDR3nt: TGTGCCAGCAGTCTGGACAGGGCCTACGAGCAGTACTTC
d_gene: TRBD1
abundance: many
j_gene: TRBJ2-7
v_gene: TRBV2

CDR3aa: CASREWVPDTQYF
CDR3nt: TGTGCCAGCAGGGAATGGGTCCCAGATACGCAGTATTTT
d_gene: .
abundance: .
j_gene: TRBJ2-3
v_gene: TRBV6-2/TRBV6-3

CDR3aa: CASSLAPAIPGNTIYF
CDR3nt: TGCGCCAGCAGCTTAGCGCCCGCGATCCCTGGAAACACCATATATTTT
d_gene: .
abundance: many
j_gene: TRBJ1-3
v_gene: TRBV5-1

CDR3aa: CASNGGTTNTGELFF
CDR3nt: TGTGCCAGCAATGGGGGGACAACGAACACCGGGGAGCTGTTTTTT
d_gene: .
abundance: many
j_gene: TRBJ2-2
v_gene: TRBV2

CDR3aa: CASKPGQGFSNQPQHF
CDR3nt: TGTGCCAGCAAACCGGGACAGGGGTTTAGCAATCAGCCCCAGCATTTT
d_gene: TRBD1
abundance: many
j_gene: TRBJ1-5
v_gene: TRBV6-1

CDR3aa: CASSSGARIGGYTF
CDR3nt: TGTGCCAGCAGTTCCGGGGCGCGTATCGGTGGCTACACCTTC
d_gene: .
abundance: many
j_gene: TRBJ1-2
v_gene: TRBV12-3/TRBV12-4

CDR3aa: CASSFFTGELFF
CDR3nt: TGTGCCAGCAGCTTTTTCACCGGGGAGCTGTTTTTT
d_gene: .
abundance: many
j_gene: TRBJ2-2
v_gene: TRBV28